Listed below are T cell receptor beta chains from one sample, sequenced in a study of T cell responses to AZD1222 COVID-19 vaccine. Some clones are missing from TCRdb's copy, which holds only in-frame ones; the method was immunoSEQ multiplex PCR. This sample yields about 160,000 clones, of which around 90% are seen a single time; 4.4% belongs to the top ten. The material sequenced was peripheral blood, taken on day 0 of MenACWY control vaccination. Receptor source: an adult in good health. Both conserved end residues are part of each CDR3. D genes are given only for firm matches. Some rows mark clone size as missing; the rest say once, few, many or name a class of expanded clone.

d_call	v_call	clone_size	j_call	cdr3_aa	cdr3_nt
NA	TRBV30	NA	TRBJ1-1	CAWSIPGYTEAFF	TGTGCCTGGAGTATCCCAGGATACACTGAAGCTTTCTTT
NA	TRBV7-2	NA	TRBJ1-1	CASSLGAQDGKAFF	TGTGCCAGCAGCTTAGGCGCTCAGGACGGAAAAGCTTTCTTT
TRBD1	TRBV11-1	NA	TRBJ1-1	CASSRDRGLLNTEAFF	TGTGCCAGCAGCAGAGACAGGGGATTATTGAACACTGAAGCTTTCTTT
NA	TRBV3-1/TRBV3-2	NA	TRBJ2-1	CASSQPGGARGNEQFF	TGTGCCAGCAGCCAGCCAGGGGGTGCGCGGGGCAATGAGCAGTTCTTC
NA	TRBV7-9	once	TRBJ2-1	CASSLGEPHNEQFF	TGTGCCAGCAGCTTGGGGGAGCCCCACAATGAGCAGTTCTTC
NA	TRBV7-3	NA	TRBJ2-3	CASSALGGASTDTQYF	TGTGCCAGCAGCGCCTTGGGGGGGGCCAGCACAGATACGCAGTATTTT
TRBD1	TRBV5-1	NA	TRBJ2-5	CASSREGTGEETQYF	TGCGCCAGCAGCCGGGAGGGGACAGGGGAAGAGACCCAGTACTTC
NA	TRBV30	NA	TRBJ2-1	CAWARWDGANEQFF	TGTGCCTGGGCCCGATGGGACGGAGCCAATGAGCAGTTCTTC
NA	TRBV30	NA	TRBJ1-4	CAVRGDEKLFF	TGTGCCGTACGAGGGGATGAAAAACTGTTTTTT
TRBD1	TRBV10-3	NA	TRBJ2-7	CAAKGQGANEQYF	TGTGCCGCCAAGGGACAGGGGGCCAACGAGCAGTACTTC
NA	TRBV7-2	NA	TRBJ2-5	CASSFLQGIGETQYF	TGTGCCAGCAGCTTCTTACAGGGAATAGGAGAGACCCAGTACTTC
NA	TRBV10-3	NA	TRBJ1-1	CAISESRQTNTEAFF	TGTGCCATCAGTGAGTCGAGGCAGACGAACACTGAAGCTTTCTTT
TRBD1	TRBV6-5	once	TRBJ1-5	CASSPGTGGYQPQHF	TGTGCCAGCAGTCCCGGGACAGGGGGCTATCAGCCCCAGCATTTT
NA	TRBV6-5	NA	TRBJ1-1	CASSYSGVNTEAFF	TGTGCCAGCAGTTACTCCGGGGTGAACACTGAAGCTTTCTTT
NA	TRBV2	few	TRBJ1-5	CASTYSNQPQHF	TGTGCCAGCACCTATAGCAATCAGCCCCAGCATTTT
TRBD1	TRBV5-1	NA	TRBJ1-1	CASSFEGQGEAFF	TGCGCCAGCAGTTTTGAGGGACAGGGGGAAGCTTTCTTT
NA	TRBV7-9	NA	TRBJ1-4	CASSTGEKLFF	TGTGCCAGCAGTACCGGGGAAAAACTGTTTTTT
TRBD1	TRBV5-1	NA	TRBJ1-1	CASSPTGGSMMNTEAFF	TGCGCCAGCAGCCCGACAGGGGGGTCGATGATGAACACTGAAGCTTTCTTT
NA	TRBV7-9	NA	TRBJ2-7	CASSLRRVDEQYF	TGTGCCAGCAGCTTAAGGAGGGTCGACGAGCAGTACTTC
NA	TRBV5-1	NA	TRBJ2-1	CASSLAFLRTGDSYNEQFF	TGCGCCAGCAGCTTGGCCTTCCTCCGGACTGGGGACTCCTACAATGAGCAGTTCTTC
NA	TRBV2	NA	TRBJ2-7	CASSGGPGRQYF	TGTGCCAGCAGTGGGGGGCCCGGGAGGCAGTACTTC
NA	TRBV19	NA	TRBJ1-2	CASSTVSHYGYTF	TGTGCCAGTAGTACAGTCTCCCATTATGGCTACACCTTC
TRBD2	TRBV6-5	NA	TRBJ2-7	CASSFRRGASYEQYF	TGTGCCAGCAGTTTTCGGCGGGGGGCCTCCTACGAGCAGTACTTC
NA	TRBV9	NA	TRBJ2-1	CASSASLESEQFF	TGTGCCAGCAGCGCTTCATTGGAAAGTGAGCAGTTCTTC
NA	TRBV21-1	NA	TRBJ2-3	CASSKRGLAGRLDTQYF	TGTGCCAGCAGCAAACGAGGCCTAGCGGGAAGACTAGATACGCAGTATTTT
NA	TRBV5-1	NA	TRBJ2-1	CASSLAAHSSYNEQFF	TGCGCCAGCAGCTTGGCAGCCCACAGCTCCTACAATGAGCAGTTCTTC
TRBD2	TRBV7-9	NA	TRBJ2-7	CASSLYIAGATYEQYF	TGTGCCAGCAGCTTATATATAGCGGGAGCTACCTACGAGCAGTACTTC